What follows are 2 T cell receptor beta chains derived from one specimen sequenced in a study of T cells in women clearing cervical HPV infection. This table comes from immunoSEQ multiplex PCR, and its TCRdb copy is limited to in-frame clones, with some not included. The sample table includes some 30,000 clones. Material for sequencing was blood buffy coat. The receptors here all came from a woman aged 18-70 years with a cervical HPV16 infection that either progressed to CIN3+ or cleared (not recorded which).

Points on this clone: The read ends 3 residues shy of where the CDR3 ends; the end is completed using the germline J gene. The chain uses TRBV2 and TRBJ2-5; 10 nucleotides line up with TRBD1. Germline V gene sequence: CDR1 SNHLY, CDR2 FYNNEI. This CDR3 is built from 18 residues. The J segment lost 5 bases and the V segment lost 4 bases, leaving 16 bases of the junction unmatched. The part of the CDR3 DNA that was read is TGTGCCAGCAGTGTAGGTGGTTTTTCGACAGGGGGCATGGAGACC. Its translation is CASSVGGFSTGGMET. The complete CDR3 sequence is CASSVGGFSTGGMETQYF.

About this clone: Sequencing ends 3 residues short of the CDR3 end; the germline J gene provides the rest. This sequence joins TRBV20-1 and TRBJ2-7, with 7 bases matching TRBD2. Germline V gives CDR1 DFQATT, CDR2 SNEGSKA (reference sequence). The CDR3 runs 12 residues. After removal of 1 base from V and 4 bases from J, the junction contained 1 base not matched to a gene. CDR3 bases read: TGCAGTGCTAGAGCGGGGGGTTACGAG. This sequence encodes CSARAGGYE. The CDR3, in full, reads CSARAGGYEQYF.